The T cell receptor (beta chain) under discussion was sequenced for a study of beta chain features in type 1 diabetes. As for the study in general: No patient-donor differences in age, gender, total cells or subset yield. Study-level results: Sampled from patients, naive, central memory and Treg TCRB repertoires appeared more similar than those sampled from healthy donors. Type 1 diabetes patients had moderately but significantly shorter TCRB CDR3s in all four CD4+ subsets.

Sequencing targeted expressed TCRB transcripts, as all isolated RNA had been reverse transcribed. TCRdb keeps only in-frame clones here, not all; method: immunoSEQ multiplex PCR. In the table there are some 350,000 clones, 9.6% of which are singletons. This clone was seen a few times. What it binds is not known. Trimming shortened V by 0 bases and J by 4 bases, and 22 bases separated the two germline ends. The CDR3 consists of 18 residues. Germline CDR1 and CDR2: SGHDN and FVKESK. The clonotype originates from a young man with type 1 diabetes. The sequencing sample was made of central memory CD4+ T cells from blood. This sequence joins TRBV14 and TRBJ2-7, with D unresolved. CDR3 coding DNA: TGTGCCAGCAGCCAAGATCTCGACGGCGGCCGCACCTTTTACGAGCAGTACTTC. It encodes CASSQDLDGGRTFYEQYF.